This T cell receptor (beta chain) was captured in a study of early T cells in non-severe SARS-CoV-2 infection. Study-level background: Sequenced material consisted of bulk RNA (from unsorted whole blood), and chains were unpaired. Overall study results and limits: VDJdb matching favored anti-spike CD8 responses, missing private and CD4 specificities.

This clonotype was counted between two and nine times. Its antigen is unknown. This CDR3 comprises 15 residues. In germline, CDR1 is SGHTA, CDR2 FQGTGA. V shed 5 bases and J shed 0 bases, with 11 bases lying between them. Attachment of unique molecular identifiers was made to individual cDNA molecules. TCRdb processed the 5' RACE reads anew with MiXCR; each CDR3 protein has one entry. Found here are approximately 68,000 distinct CDR3 sequences, about a tenth of them singletons; the top ten hold about 8.3%. The receptor was isolated from an adult who was a healthcare worker with PCR-confirmed SARS-CoV-2 infection or an uninfected control (not recorded which). The chain employs TRBV7-3 and TRBJ2-1; no clear D gene. The specimen comprised whole blood, sampled at baseline. CDR3 sequence (DNA): TGTGCCAGCAGCAGACTCGGAAGCTCCTACAATGAGCAGTTCTTC. It translates to CASSRLGSSYNEQFF.